Listed below are T cell receptor beta chains from one sample, sequenced in a study of CD8+ T cells in alopecia areata. Produced via immunoSEQ multiplex PCR; TCRdb's table is partial and in-frame only. The data hold some 110,000 clones, with over 60% observed a single time. The sequenced sample was CD4+ T cells sorted from blood. Receptor source: a human donor in good health. Each CDR3 is given with its conserved first and last residue. D genes are given only for firm matches. Size tells how often a clone was seen (once, few, many) or the class of an expanded clone, and some rows leave it out.

TRBV2	.	TRBJ1-5	.	16	CASSVGTKGGNQPQHF	TGTGCCAGCAGCGTTGGGACAAAAGGCGGGAATCAGCCCCAGCATTTT
TRBV29-1	.	TRBJ1-1	.	14	CSVDPDRKETEAFF	TGCAGCGTTGACCCCGACAGGAAAGAAACTGAAGCTTTCTTT
TRBV2	TRBD1	TRBJ1-2	.	15	CASSQNNRGRDGYTF	TGTGCCAGCAGCCAAAACAACAGGGGGCGGGATGGCTACACCTTC
TRBV7-2	.	TRBJ2-2	.	12	CASSPSWGELFF	TGTGCCAGCAGCCCTAGTTGGGGGGAGCTGTTTTTT
TRBV4-2	.	TRBJ2-4	once	16	CASSHDPAGGDTGQYF	TGTGCCAGCAGCCATGATCCGGCGGGCGGGGACACGGGTCAGTACTTC
TRBV7-9	.	TRBJ2-7	.	12	CASSYGDHEQYF	TGTGCCAGCAGCTACGGGGACCACGAGCAGTACTTC
TRBV9	TRBD1	TRBJ2-2	once	16	CASSVGGTGQTGELFF	TGTGCCAGCAGCGTAGGGGGGACAGGGCAGACCGGGGAGCTGTTTTTT
TRBV6-6	.	TRBJ2-3	.	14	CASRLGGNGDTQYF	TGTGCCAGCAGGTTAGGGGGGAACGGAGATACGCAGTATTTT
TRBV7-2	.	TRBJ2-6	.	17	CASSRLVHRAGANVLTF	TGTGCCAGCAGTCGCCTAGTCCACAGGGCTGGGGCCAACGTCCTGACTTTC
TRBV21-1	.	TRBJ2-7	few	9	CASSDEQYF	TGTGCCAGCAGCGACGAGCAGTACTTC
TRBV10-3	.	TRBJ2-1	few	11	CAISVANEQFF	TGTGCCATCAGTGTAGCGAATGAGCAGTTCTTC
TRBV29-1	.	TRBJ2-7	few	10	CSVDTYEQYF	TGCAGCGTTGACACCTACGAGCAGTACTTC
TRBV6-1	.	TRBJ1-4	.	16	CAISESISNSNEKLFF	TGTGCCATCAGTGAGTCGATCTCGAATTCTAATGAAAAACTGTTTTTT
TRBV30	.	TRBJ2-7	once	14	CAWSPVAGPYEQYF	TGTGCCTGGAGTCCCGTAGCAGGACCCTACGAGCAGTACTTC
TRBV10-3	TRBD2	TRBJ2-7	.	14	CAIRSWGAGGEQYF	TGTGCCATCCGGAGTTGGGGTGCGGGAGGCGAGCAGTACTTC
TRBV6-5	.	TRBJ2-7	once	11	CASSKGWEQYF	TGTGCCAGCAGTAAGGGGTGGGAGCAGTACTTC
TRBV29-1	.	TRBJ1-1	few	13	CSVRFPLGTEAFF	TGCAGCGTTCGGTTCCCTCTGGGCACTGAAGCTTTCTTT
TRBV7-9	TRBD1	TRBJ2-7	once	13	CASSPEGQGVPYF	TGTGCCAGCAGCCCAGAGGGACAGGGTGTGCCCTACTTC
TRBV29-1	.	TRBJ2-7	.	14	CSVVHPTLPYEQYF	TGCAGCGTCGTGCATCCTACCTTACCCTACGAGCAGTACTTC
TRBV9	.	TRBJ2-5	.	13	CASSVAGEGTQYF	TGTGCCAGCAGCGTAGCAGGGGAGGGGACCCAGTACTTC